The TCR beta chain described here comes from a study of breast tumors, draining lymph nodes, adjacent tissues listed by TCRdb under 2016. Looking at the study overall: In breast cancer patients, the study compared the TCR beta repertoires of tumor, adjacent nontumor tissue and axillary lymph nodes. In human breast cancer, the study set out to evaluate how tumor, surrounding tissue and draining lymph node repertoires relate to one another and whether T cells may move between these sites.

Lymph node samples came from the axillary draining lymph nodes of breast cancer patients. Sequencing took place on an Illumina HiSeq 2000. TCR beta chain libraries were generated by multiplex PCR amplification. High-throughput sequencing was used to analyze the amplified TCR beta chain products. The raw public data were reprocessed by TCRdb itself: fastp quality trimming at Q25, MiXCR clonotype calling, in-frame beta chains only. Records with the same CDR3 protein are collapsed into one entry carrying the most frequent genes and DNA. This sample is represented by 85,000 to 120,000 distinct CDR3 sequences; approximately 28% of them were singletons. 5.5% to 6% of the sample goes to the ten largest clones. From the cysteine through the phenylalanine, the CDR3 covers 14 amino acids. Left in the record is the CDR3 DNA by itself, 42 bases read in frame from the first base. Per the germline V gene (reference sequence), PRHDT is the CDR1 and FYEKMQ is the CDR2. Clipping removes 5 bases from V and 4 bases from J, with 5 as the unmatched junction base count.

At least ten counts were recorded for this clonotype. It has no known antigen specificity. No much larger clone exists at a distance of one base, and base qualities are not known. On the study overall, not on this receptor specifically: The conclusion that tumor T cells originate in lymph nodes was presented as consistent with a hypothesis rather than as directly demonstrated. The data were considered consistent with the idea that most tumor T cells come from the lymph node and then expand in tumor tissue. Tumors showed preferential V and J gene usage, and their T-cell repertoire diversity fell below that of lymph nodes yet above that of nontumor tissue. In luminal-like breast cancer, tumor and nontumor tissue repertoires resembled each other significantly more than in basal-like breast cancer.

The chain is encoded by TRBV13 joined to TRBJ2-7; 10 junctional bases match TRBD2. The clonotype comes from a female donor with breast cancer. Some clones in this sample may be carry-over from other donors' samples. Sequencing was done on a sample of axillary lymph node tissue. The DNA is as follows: TGTGCCAGCAGCCCCGAGCGGGAGGGGTACGAGCAGTACTTC. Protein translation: CASSPEREGYEQYF.